This section outlines one T cell receptor beta chain sequence together with its context. Original analysis: Cell counts per sample came from amplifying reference gene primers. Produced via immunoSEQ multiplex PCR; TCRdb's table is partial and in-frame only. The V and J calls and clone size come from that table; D and trimming were worked out from the DNA. The table shows tens of thousands of clones, with more than 70% occurring only once. Trimming took off 4 bases at V and 7 bases at J, with 14 bases between the two ends. This CDR3 contains 14 residues. Germline V CDR1 and CDR2: LNHDA, SQIVND (reference sequence). The data were taken from a study of blood T cell repertoires in COVID-19. Study at large: Acute-phase and convalescent COVID-19 samples originated in the United States, Italy and Spain. PBMCs, B-cell-depleted T cells, or T cells were the source of the cDNA or gDNA that made up the material.

This clonotype was obtained from a man aged 35 to 55 with acute or convalescent COVID-19. The sequenced material came from peripheral blood. The J gene is TRBJ2-1, the V gene TRBV19; tentatively, D is TRBD2 (5 bases). CDR3: CASSTHGKRNEQFF. DNA of the CDR3: TGTGCCAGTAGTACCCACGGGAAGAGGAATGAGCAGTTCTTC.